The rows below give T cell receptor beta chains drawn from one sample of a study of graft-versus-host responses after intestinal transplantation. Some clones are missing from TCRdb's copy, which holds only in-frame ones; the method was immunoSEQ multiplex PCR. This sample has 20,000 to 30,000 clones, with roughly 90% found just once. This specimen consisted of PBMCs, obtained about 41 days after intestinal transplant. Receptor source: a human patient who received an intestinal transplant, so some T cells may come from the graft donor. The CDR3 runs from the conserved cysteine through the conserved F or W. The D gene is left open where the match is weak. A row's size may be missing; if present it is once, few, many or a size class.

j_gene: TRBJ1-2; v_gene: TRBV7-3; abundance: .; d_gene: TRBD1; CDR3nt: TGTGCCAGCAGCTTTGGGACAGGGGGCGAAGGCTACACCTTC; CDR3aa: CASSFGTGGEGYTF
j_gene: TRBJ2-7; v_gene: TRBV18; abundance: .; d_gene: .; CDR3nt: TGTGCCAGCTCACCATGCCAGATCAGCTCCTACGAGCAGTACTTC; CDR3aa: CASSPCQISSYEQYF
j_gene: TRBJ2-7; v_gene: TRBV13; abundance: .; d_gene: TRBD2; CDR3nt: TGTGCCAGCAGCCCCCGGGGTAGCGGGAGCTACGAGCAGTACTTC; CDR3aa: CASSPRGSGSYEQYF
j_gene: TRBJ1-2; v_gene: TRBV30; abundance: few; d_gene: TRBD1; CDR3nt: TGTGCCTGGAGTTACGGGACAGGGGGCGGGAATGGCTACACCTTC; CDR3aa: CAWSYGTGGGNGYTF
j_gene: TRBJ1-2; v_gene: TRBV2; abundance: .; d_gene: .; CDR3nt: TGTGCCACCATTAAAGCCGGGACATTCACTCCCTATGGCTACACCTTC; CDR3aa: CATIKAGTFTPYGYTF
j_gene: TRBJ2-1; v_gene: TRBV7-2; abundance: .; d_gene: TRBD2; CDR3nt: TGTGCCAGCAGCTTACTAGCGGTCAATGAGCAGTTCTTC; CDR3aa: CASSLLAVNEQFF
j_gene: TRBJ2-1; v_gene: TRBV5-6; abundance: .; d_gene: .; CDR3nt: TGTGCCAGCAGCTTGGAGGCAGCGGCGTCCTACAATGAGCAGTTCTTC; CDR3aa: CASSLEAAASYNEQFF
j_gene: TRBJ2-1; v_gene: TRBV18; abundance: .; d_gene: TRBD2; CDR3nt: TGTGCCAGCAACGGACTAGCGGGAGTTAATAGGAATGAGCAGTTCTTC; CDR3aa: CASNGLAGVNRNEQFF
j_gene: TRBJ2-1; v_gene: TRBV6-1; abundance: .; d_gene: .; CDR3nt: TGTGCCAGCAGTGACCCCGACAGAGCCTCCTACAATGAGCAGTTCTTC; CDR3aa: CASSDPDRASYNEQFF
j_gene: TRBJ1-5; v_gene: TRBV28; abundance: .; d_gene: .; CDR3nt: TGTGCCAGCAGTCCCCTTGTTCGAGGGCAGAACAATCAGCCCCAGCATTTT; CDR3aa: CASSPLVRGQNNQPQHF
j_gene: TRBJ2-7; v_gene: TRBV7-2; abundance: .; d_gene: .; CDR3nt: TGTGCCAGCAGCTATCGTAGCTACGAGCAGTACTTC; CDR3aa: CASSYRSYEQYF
j_gene: TRBJ2-5; v_gene: TRBV5-5; abundance: .; d_gene: .; CDR3nt: TGTGCCAGCAGCCTCCGGCGGGACCAAGAGACCCAGTACTTC; CDR3aa: CASSLRRDQETQYF